This T cell receptor beta chain is drawn from a study of metastatic and nonmetastatic thyroid tumors. Overall study: Thyroid patients, malignant and benign, had repertoires compared across blood and tumor or nodule tissue. Findings of the study overall: Reports indicated that malignant thyroid tumors showed significantly higher TCR beta diversity than benign nodules did, in blood and tumor.

With 5 bases removed from V and 2 bases from J, the gap between germline ends came to 10 bases. The CDR3 loop spans 15 amino acids. From germline, CDR1 is MNHNS and CDR2 SASEGT. There were no patients who had received any treatment before thyroid surgery. At least ten counts were recorded for this clone. The antigen remains unidentified. Per the original methods: In papillary thyroid cancer, a distant-metastasis classifier was built using CDR3 differences across clinicopathological groups. TCRdb reassembled clones from the PCR reads with MiXCR. Here the V and J calls rest on TCRdb's processing, not on the authors' analysis. The repertoire holds around 28,000 clones, with 3.7% as singletons.

This TCR was sampled from a male donor with papillary thyroid cancer or a benign thyroid nodule (not recorded which). Some clones in this sample may be carry-over from other donors' samples. Sequences were obtained from blood. J is TRBJ1-6 and V is TRBV6-1; TRBD1 might be the D (6 bases). The CDR3 spells CASSLQGPYNSPLHF. In DNA form, the CDR3 reads TGTGCCAGCAGTCTACAGGGCCCCTATAATTCACCCCTCCACTTT.